This is a list of T cell receptor beta chains from one sample in a study of PD-1 blockade in classical Hodgkin lymphoma. Assay used: immunoSEQ multiplex PCR; TCRdb lists only in-frame clones, some missing. The data show approximately 20,000 clones, roughly 89% seen once. Input material: CD4+ T cells from blood. The receptors were sampled from a human donor with classical Hodgkin lymphoma. CDR3s include the opening cysteine and the closing phenylalanine or tryptophan. The D gene is left open where the match is weak. The size field is filled for only some rows; it gives once, few, many or a size class.

V,size,D,J,DNA,CDR3
TRBV30,.,.,TRBJ1-6,TGTGCCTGGAGTGTACCAGACCCGAGCTCCTATAATTCACCCCTCCACTTT,CAWSVPDPSSYNSPLHF
TRBV5-6,.,.,TRBJ1-3,TGTGCCAGCAGCTTGGTGGCGGGAAACACCATATATTTT,CASSLVAGNTIYF
TRBV5-6,once,.,TRBJ1-3,TGTGCCAGCAGCTTGGTTTCCGCTCGAAACACCATATATTTT,CASSLVSARNTIYF
TRBV11-2,.,.,TRBJ2-5,TGTGCCAGCAGCATAGGGGGTTGGAGAGAGACCCAGTACTTC,CASSIGGWRETQYF
TRBV10-2,.,.,TRBJ2-7,TGCGCCAGCAGTGAGGGCGGAGGGGATTTAGGGCAGTACTTC,CASSEGGGDLGQYF
TRBV11-3,.,.,TRBJ1-2,TGTGTGAAGGGGCCTTCCTACTATGGCTACACCTTC,CVKGPSYYGYTF
TRBV7-2,.,.,TRBJ1-2,TGTGCCAGCAGCTTAGTTTTCCAGTCGAATAGGGCGGGCGGCTACACCTTC,CASSLVFQSNRAGGYTF
TRBV10-3,.,TRBD2,TRBJ2-3,TGTGCCATCAGTGAGTCGCCAGCGGGAGTGACAGATACGCAGTATTTT,CAISESPAGVTDTQYF
TRBV9,once,TRBD2,TRBJ2-3,TGTGCCAGCAGCGTCTTGACTAGCGGGGAGAAGAATACGCAGTATTTT,CASSVLTSGEKNTQYF
TRBV9,.,.,TRBJ1-3,TGTGCCAGCAGCGTAGCTTTGGGGCTGGTGGACACCATATATTTT,CASSVALGLVDTIYF
TRBV2,few,.,TRBJ1-1,TGTGCCAGCAGTGAAGTCCCACCGCCGAACACTGAAGCTTTCTTT,CASSEVPPPNTEAFF
TRBV5-4,.,.,TRBJ1-1,TGTGCCAGCCGGGACAAGAACACTGAAGCTTTCTTT,CASRDKNTEAFF
TRBV30,.,.,TRBJ2-7,TGTGCCTGGAATAGGGACGGGTACGAGCAGTACTTC,CAWNRDGYEQYF